This T cell receptor (beta chain) was profiled in a study of blood T cells in healthy people across ages. Study-wide points: Age advanced and TCR beta diversity per million T cells fell, roughly linearly.

Together with a sample-barcoded 5' primer, a J-beta primer mix was included in a second PCR lasting roughly 6 to 12 cycles. TCRdb fed the 5' RACE reads into MiXCR, producing one record per CDR3 protein. Of roughly 700,000 distinct CDR3 sequences listed, around 48% are singletons. Details on this clonotype: Its antigen remains unknown.

This CDR3 is 12 amino acids long. CDR1 and CDR2 (germline): MDHEN, SYDVKM. With 6 bases removed from V and 9 bases from J, the gap between germline ends came to 12 bases. Healthy Caucasian individuals from Russia aged about 6 to 90 served as donors. Around 9 milliliters of peripheral blood were drawn from each donor into EDTA-treated tubes. The genes are TRBV28 and TRBJ2-1; D gene ambiguous. Material: blood. This TCR came from a woman aged 55-69 years in good health. DNA of the CDR3: TGTGCCAGCAGAGAAATGGACCGTGAGCAGTTCTTC. Translated, it gives CASREMDREQFF.